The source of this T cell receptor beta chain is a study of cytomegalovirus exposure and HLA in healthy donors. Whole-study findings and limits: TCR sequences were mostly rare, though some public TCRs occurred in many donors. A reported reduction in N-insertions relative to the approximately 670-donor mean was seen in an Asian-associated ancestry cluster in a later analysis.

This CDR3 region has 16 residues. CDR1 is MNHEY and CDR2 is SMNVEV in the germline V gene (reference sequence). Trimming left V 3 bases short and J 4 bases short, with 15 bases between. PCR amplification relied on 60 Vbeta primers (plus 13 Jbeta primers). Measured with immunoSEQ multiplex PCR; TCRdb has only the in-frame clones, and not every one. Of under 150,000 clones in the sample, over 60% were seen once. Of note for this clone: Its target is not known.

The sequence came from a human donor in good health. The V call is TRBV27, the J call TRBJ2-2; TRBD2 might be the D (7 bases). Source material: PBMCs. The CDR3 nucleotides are TGTGCCAGCAGTTTCCCGGGGGGCCTGAGCACCGGGGAGCTGTTTTTT. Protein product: CASSFPGGLSTGELFF.